This T cell receptor beta chain was retrieved from a study of monozygotic twins with inflammatory bowel disease. Study-wide points: Among IBD patients, fewer clonotypes were shared with others than among healthy twins, especially with disease activity. Subtypes among T cells remained indistinguishable. IBD patients carried less diverse TCRbeta repertoires (inverse Simpson) than healthy co-twins.

Comments on this clonotype: Its cognate antigen is unknown.

This CDR3 contains 17 residues. TCRdb reprocessed the 5' RACE reads; each CDR3 protein has one entry and no DNA is given. The clone table shows around 450,000 distinct CDR3 sequences, with the ten largest holding 2% to 3%. Investigators pulled total RNA out of whole blood and did not sort T cells. The material sequenced was blood. The source of this sequence is a human donor with ulcerative colitis or Crohn's disease, or a healthy co-twin of an affected twin (not recorded which). V usage is TRBV23-1 and J usage is TRBJ1-5; TCRdb's assignment of TRBD1 cannot be checked, as there is no DNA. Being an ORF, TRBV23-1 has a function that is uncertain. CDR3 residues: CASSLGKRGPWGEPQHF.